These 13 T cell receptor beta chains were all obtained from the same sample, sequenced in a study of CD4+ T cells in melanoma. The repertoire was sequenced with immunoSEQ multiplex PCR; TCRdb's copy has only in-frame clones and lacks some. Among about 21,000 clones, approximately 80% were seen once, and the ten largest hold roughly 4%. The sequenced sample consisted of cells from a culture (not recorded whether cultured in vitro). All receptors come from a human donor with melanoma.

This clone came up a few times. This chain uses TRBV7-9 with TRBJ2-3; 8 bases line up with TRBD2. CDR3 length equals 14 residues. Germline V gene lookup returns CDR1 SEHNR and CDR2 FQNEAQ (reference sequence). V shed 5 bases and J 4 bases; nucleotides not matched to a gene: 5. The CDR3 loop reads CASSPSGGPDTQYF. The DNA for the CDR3 is TGTGCCAGCAGCCCAAGCGGGGGTCCAGATACGCAGTATTTT.

The chain combines TRBV7-3 with TRBJ1-6; D not resolved. The V gene's germline CDR1 is SGHTA and CDR2 FQGTGA. This CDR3 region has 16 residues. V dropped 2 bases and J dropped 8 bases, with 16 bases sitting between them. The CDR3 DNA is TGTGCCAGCAGCTTACTAGGTGGCAGCAAGCATTCACCCCTCCACTTT. Its protein product is CASSLLGGSKHSPLHF.

V usage is TRBV19 and J usage is TRBJ1-6; 7 bases are a match to TRBD1. CDR1 is LNHDA and CDR2 is SQIVND in the germline V gene (reference sequence). The CDR3 length is 15 residues. The trim removed 3 bases at V and 6 bases at J, leaving 5 bases unmatched. The CDR3 reads CASSMRGLGNSPLHF. The CDR3 coding sequence is TGTGCCAGTAGTATGAGGGGGCTGGGTAATTCACCCCTCCACTTT.

V gene TRBV7-2 combines with J gene TRBJ1-5; D uncertain. Germline-derived CDR1 and CDR2 are SGHTA and FQGNSA. There are 15 residues in the CDR3. V lost 3 bases and J lost 0, with 9 bases in between. The CDR3 nucleotides are TGTGCCAGCAGCTTCGGTTTGTATAGCAATCAGCCCCAGCATTTT. Residues: CASSFGLYSNQPQHF.

The genes are TRBV19 and TRBJ1-2; D possibly corresponds to TRBD1 (6 bases). The germline CDR1 and CDR2 sequences are LNHDA and SQIVND (reference sequence). V gave up 6 bases and J gave up 1 base, with 9 bases separating them. This CDR3 region has 13 residues. The CDR3 DNA sequence: TGTGCCAGTAGCACGGACAGTAACTATGGCTACACCTTC. This translates into CASSTDSNYGYTF.

This chain connects TRBV7-9 to TRBJ1-3, with D perhaps TRBD1 (5 bases). The CDR3 runs 17 residues. From germline, CDR1 is SEHNR and CDR2 FQNEAQ (reference sequence). Trimming shortened V by 4 bases and J by 3 bases, and 19 bases separated the two germline ends. The CDR3 region is CASSSTGGYTVGNTIYF. In DNA, the CDR3 is TGTGCCAGCAGCTCCACAGGAGGATATACAGTTGGAAACACCATATATTTT.

The chain is built from TRBV9 and TRBJ2-1; TRBD1 agrees at 7 bases. The CDR3 consists of 16 residues. Unmatched junction bases numbered 6, after V lost 2 bases and J lost 1 base. Germline V gives CDR1 SGDLS, CDR2 YYNGEE. Here the CDR3 reads CASSVGQGESYNEQFF. The CDR3 DNA is TGTGCCAGCAGCGTGGGGCAGGGGGAATCCTACAATGAGCAGTTCTTC.

This clone has more than one count but fewer than ten. The chain is built from TRBV9 and TRBJ1-2; D is uncertain. With 4 bases removed from V and 3 bases from J, the gap between germline ends came to 7 bases. The CDR3 runs to 12 residues. The germline CDR1 and CDR2 sequences are SGDLS and YYNGEE. CDR3 sequence (DNA): TGTGCCAGCAGCTCCTACGACTATGGCTACACCTTC. Residues: CASSSYDYGYTF.

This clone showed up just once. The rearrangement links TRBV5-4 to TRBJ2-3; unclear D gene. V lost 1 base and J 0 bases, leaving 6 bases between the germline ends. CDR3 length: 14 residues. Germline lookup yields CDR1 SGHNT and CDR2 YYREEE (reference sequence). CDR3 amino acids: CASSLSSSTDTQYF. In nucleotides, the CDR3 is TGTGCCAGCAGCTTGTCAAGTAGCACAGATACGCAGTATTTT.

This clone was seen just once. This chain connects TRBV6-5 to TRBJ1-2, with D possibly being TRBD1 (6 bases). Germline V gene sequence: CDR1 MNHEY, CDR2 SVGAGI. CDR3 length: 14 residues. V shed 4 bases and J shed 4 bases, with 13 bases lying between them. CDR3 residues: CASSSTTGPYGYTF. The DNA of the CDR3 is TGTGCCAGCAGTTCGACGACAGGACCCTATGGCTACACCTTC.

This chain uses TRBV29-1 with TRBJ2-1; tentatively, D is TRBD1 (7 bases). Germline V lookup: CDR1 SQVTM, CDR2 ANQGSEA. V lost 8 bases and J 4 bases, leaving 15 bases between the germline ends. The CDR3 length is 13 residues. The DNA for the CDR3 is TGCAGCTTAGGACAGGCGGGGTACAATGAGCAGTTCTTC. The encoded protein is CSLGQAGYNEQFF.

The chain employs TRBV18 and TRBJ1-5; D perhaps matches TRBD1 (5 bases). The V end lost 0 bases, the J end lost 0 bases, and 9 bases lay between the germline ends. The CDR3 loop spans 16 amino acids. Germline values: CDR1 KGHSH, CDR2 LQKENI. The CDR3 DNA sequence: TGTGCCAGCTCACCACCAGGGGTTTATAGCAATCAGCCCCAGCATTTT. This gives the protein CASSPPGVYSNQPQHF.

The V call is TRBV6-1, the J call TRBJ2-7, with D possibly matching TRBD1 (6 bases). Trimming pared 4 bases from V and 3 bases from J, leaving 13 bases between. The V gene's germline CDR1 is MNHNS and CDR2 SASEGT. This CDR3 contains 14 residues. DNA of the CDR3: TGTGCCAGCAGTGGGCAGGGGAAGGGCTACGAGCAGTACTTC. Protein sequence: CASSGQGKGYEQYF.